The clone carrying this TCR beta chain was seen at least ten times. Antigen: not known. These data originate in a study of T cell repertoires in cytomegalovirus infection. Study details: Public TCR beta signatures were indicative of both CMV infection and a matching HLA type.

Study findings and constraints: HLA-C-restricted TCR beta clonotypes specific for CMV led the ex vivo response.

TCRdb reanalysed the reads using MiXCR and keeps one entry per CDR3 protein. The sample holds about 180,000 distinct CDR3 sequences, roughly 17% seen once. This clonotype originated in a human donor in good health (CMV status not recorded). Some clones in this sample may be carry-over from other donors' samples. The sequencing input was CD8+ T cells from PBMCs.

The CDR3, as DNA: TGCGCCAGCAGCCAAGGGACCGGGACAGGGGGCTACGAGCAGTACTTC. It specifies CASSQGTGTGGYEQYF. The rearrangement uses TRBV4-3 and TRBJ2-7, with TRBD1 identical over 11 bases. This CDR3 comprises 16 residues. Germline CDR1 is LGHNA and CDR2 is YSLEER. Trimming at V came to 1 base and at J to 3 bases, leaving 5 bases not matched to a gene.